One T cell receptor beta chain is described in this entry. Antigen: not known. The data were obtained in a study of T cell responses to AZD1222 COVID-19 vaccine. Study observations and caveats: In all cases, repertoires were sampled only after the peak T cell response. White British people made up most donors, females outnumbered males, and clonal diversity was possibly underestimated. Regions 160-218 and 743-854 dominated among vaccine-associated CD4 TCRs spanning spike. Recipients of two AZD1222 doses showed rising Spike-specific TCR breadth and depth.

Assay used: immunoSEQ multiplex PCR; TCRdb lists only in-frame clones, some missing. This sample yields around 94,000 clones, of which roughly 91% are seen a single time; about 3.9% belongs to the top ten. This material consisted of peripheral blood, taken on day 0 of AZD1222 vaccination. This clonotype originated in an adult in good health.

CDR3 amino acids: CASSPTGSGNTIYF. CDR3 nucleotides: TGTGCCAGCAGCCCGACAGGGTCTGGAAACACCATATATTTT. The chain uses TRBV7-2 and TRBJ1-3, with TRBD1 matching over 7 bases. With V trimmed by 5 bases and J by 1 base, 2 bases remained unmatched. This CDR3 has 14 amino acids. Looked up from germline, CDR1 is SGHTA and CDR2 is FQGNSA.